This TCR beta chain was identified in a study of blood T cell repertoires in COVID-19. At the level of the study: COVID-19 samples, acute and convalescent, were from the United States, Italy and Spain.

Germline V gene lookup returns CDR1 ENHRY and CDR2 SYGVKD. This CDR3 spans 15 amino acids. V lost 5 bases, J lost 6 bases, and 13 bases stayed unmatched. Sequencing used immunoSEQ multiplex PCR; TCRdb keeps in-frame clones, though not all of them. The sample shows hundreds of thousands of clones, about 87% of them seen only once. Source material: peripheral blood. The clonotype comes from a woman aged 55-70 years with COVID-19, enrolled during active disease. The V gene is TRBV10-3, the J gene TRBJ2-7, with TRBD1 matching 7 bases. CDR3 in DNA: TGTGCCATCAGTATAACGGACAGGTTGGGGAGCGAGCAGTACTTC. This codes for CAISITDRLGSEQYF.